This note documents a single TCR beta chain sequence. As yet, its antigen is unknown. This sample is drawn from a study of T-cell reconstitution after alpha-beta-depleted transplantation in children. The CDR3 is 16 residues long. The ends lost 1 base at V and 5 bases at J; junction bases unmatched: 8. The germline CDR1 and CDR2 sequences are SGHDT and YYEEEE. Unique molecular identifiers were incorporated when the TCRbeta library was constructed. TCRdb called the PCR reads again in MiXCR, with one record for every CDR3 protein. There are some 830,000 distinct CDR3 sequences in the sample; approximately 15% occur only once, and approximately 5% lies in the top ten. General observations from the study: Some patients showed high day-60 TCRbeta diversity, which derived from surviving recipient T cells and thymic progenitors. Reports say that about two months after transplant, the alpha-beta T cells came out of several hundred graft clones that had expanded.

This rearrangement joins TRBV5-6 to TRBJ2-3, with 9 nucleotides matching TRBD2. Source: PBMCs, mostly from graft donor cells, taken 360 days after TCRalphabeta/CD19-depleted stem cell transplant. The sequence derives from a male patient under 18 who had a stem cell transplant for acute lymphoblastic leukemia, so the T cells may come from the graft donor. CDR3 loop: CASSLSLAGNVDTQYF. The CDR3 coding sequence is TGTGCCAGCAGCTTGAGTCTAGCGGGAAATGTAGATACGCAGTATTTT. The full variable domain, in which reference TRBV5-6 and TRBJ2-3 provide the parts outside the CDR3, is DAGVTQSPTHLIKTRGQQVTLRCSPKSGHDTVSWYQQALGQGPQFIFQYYEEEERQRGNFPDRFSGHQFPNYSSELNVNALLLGDSALYLCASSLSLAGNVDTQYFGPGTRLTVL.